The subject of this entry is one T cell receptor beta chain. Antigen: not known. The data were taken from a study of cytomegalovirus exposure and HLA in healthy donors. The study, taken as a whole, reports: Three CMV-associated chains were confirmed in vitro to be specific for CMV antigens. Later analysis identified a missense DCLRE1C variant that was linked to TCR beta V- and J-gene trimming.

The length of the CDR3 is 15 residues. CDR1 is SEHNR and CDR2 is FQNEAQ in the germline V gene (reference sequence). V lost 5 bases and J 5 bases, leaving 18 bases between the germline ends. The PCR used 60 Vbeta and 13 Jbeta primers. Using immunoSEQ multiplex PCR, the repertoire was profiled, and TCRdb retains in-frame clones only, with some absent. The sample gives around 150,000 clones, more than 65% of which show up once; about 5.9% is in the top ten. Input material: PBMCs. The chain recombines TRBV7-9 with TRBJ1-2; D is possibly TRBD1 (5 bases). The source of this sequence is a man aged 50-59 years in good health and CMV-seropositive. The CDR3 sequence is CASSQAGPLHYGYTF. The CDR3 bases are TGTGCCAGCAGCCAAGCGGGACCGCTCCATTATGGCTACACCTTC.